The 24 T cell receptor beta chains reported below all come from one sample, sequenced in a study of shared clonotypes between healthy human individuals. Some clones are missing from TCRdb's copy, which holds only in-frame ones; the method was immunoSEQ multiplex PCR. The sample holds 2 million to 2.5 million clones; 90% to 96% are singletons and the top ten take less than 0.15%. Sequenced input: naive CD4+ T cells sorted from blood. Regarding subset: CD45RA+ positively selected. The receptors here all came from a man younger than 30 in good health.

The chain is built from TRBV29-1 and TRBJ1-2; TRBD1 aligns across 9 bases. The ends lost 0 bases at V and 5 bases at J; junction bases unmatched: 7. From germline, CDR1 is SQVTM and CDR2 ANQGSEA. The CDR3 contains 15 residues. Here the CDR3 DNA reads TGCAGCGTTGAAGATCGTGGGACAGGGTTATATGGCTACACCTTC. This translates into CSVEDRGTGLYGYTF.

V is TRBV29-1 and J is TRBJ2-7; D tentatively fits TRBD1 or TRBD2 (5 bases each). V was shortened by 7 bases and J by 7 bases, with 20 bases between the two germline ends. Germline V gives CDR1 SQVTM, CDR2 ANQGSEA. The CDR3 length is 13 residues. The CDR3 nucleotides read TGCAGCGCATCGGGGACGGCTAGTGAAGAGCAGTACTTC. Its translation is CSASGTASEEQYF.

The chain is built from TRBV2 and TRBJ2-5; D is unresolved. The V end lost 2 bases, the J end lost 5 bases, and 12 bases lay between the germline ends. Germline CDR1 and CDR2: SNHLY and FYNNEI. The CDR3 contains 14 residues. The CDR3 sequence is CASSEPADPETQYF. In nucleotides, the CDR3 is TGTGCCAGCAGTGAACCCGCAGACCCGGAGACCCAGTACTTC.

This sequence joins TRBV18 and TRBJ2-6, with TRBD1 matching 7 bases. Germline values: CDR1 KGHSH, CDR2 LQKENI. Trimming at V came to 3 bases and at J to 1 base, leaving 9 bases not matched to a gene. This CDR3 spans 18 amino acids. The CDR3 coding sequence is TGTGCCAGCTCACCCCGCGGACAGGCTATATCTGGGGCCAACGTCCTGACTTTC. This gives the protein CASSPRGQAISGANVLTF.

V is TRBV7-9 and J is TRBJ2-1; TRBD2 might be the D (5 bases). Germline loops: CDR1 SEHNR, CDR2 FQNEAQ (reference sequence). CDR3 size: 16 residues. V lost 1 base and J lost 3, with 13 bases in between. As DNA, the CDR3 is TGTGCCAGCAGCTTAGAGTCGGGTGCGGGCTACAATGAGCAGTTCTTC. Its protein product is CASSLESGAGYNEQFF.

This chain connects TRBV6-5 to TRBJ1-2; D gene unclear. V was clipped by 0 bases and J by 4 bases, with 9 bases between them. This CDR3 is built from 14 residues. Looked up from germline, CDR1 is MNHEY and CDR2 is SVGAGI. The CDR3 sequence: CASSYSSGSYGYTF. In nucleotides, the CDR3 is TGTGCCAGCAGTTACTCCTCGGGTAGCTATGGCTACACCTTC.

The J gene is TRBJ1-2, the V gene TRBV29-1; D is undetermined. The germline V gene has CDR1 SQVTM and CDR2 ANQGSEA. V was trimmed by 6 bases and J by 5 bases, leaving 13 bases between them. The length of the CDR3 is 12 residues. CDR3 region: CSVAVFEYGYTF. CDR3 sequence (DNA): TGCAGCGTCGCGGTATTTGAGTATGGCTACACCTTC.

This clone was seen only once. The sample has other DNA sequences that encode this CDR3 too. This chain connects TRBV5-4 to TRBJ2-4; 7 nucleotides align to TRBD2. V shed 2 bases, J shed 4 bases, and the junction held 3 bases outside the gene matches. The CDR3 length is 14 residues. Germline CDR1 and CDR2: SGHNT and YYREEE (reference sequence). The CDR3 region is CASSLAGSKNIQYF. The DNA of the CDR3 is TGTGCCAGCAGCTTAGCGGGGAGTAAAAACATTCAGTACTTC.

This clone has a handful of counts. This rearrangement joins TRBV6-1 to TRBJ2-5; either TRBD1 or TRBD2 may supply D (5 bases each). The CDR3 runs to 13 residues. Germline lookup yields CDR1 MNHNS and CDR2 SASEGT. V dropped 6 bases and J dropped 1 base, with 9 bases sitting between them. In DNA form, the CDR3 reads TGTGCCAGCAGCCGGGGCCTCCAAGAGACCCAGTACTTC. Protein product: CASSRGLQETQYF.

V and J are TRBV2 and TRBJ2-3; 10 bases are a match to TRBD2. V lost 7 bases and J lost 15; bases outside the gene matches: 13. The germline CDR1 and CDR2 sequences are SNHLY and FYNNEI. This CDR3 region has 13 residues. Written as DNA, the CDR3 is TGTGCCAGCATCCTTTTCCCTAGCGGGAGAGAATATTTT. This translates into CASILFPSGREYF.

The chain recombines TRBV6-1 with TRBJ2-7; TRBD1 or TRBD2 may be the D gene (5 bases each). Trimming pared 4 bases from V and 2 bases from J, leaving 15 bases between. Germline CDR1 is MNHNS and CDR2 is SASEGT. CDR3 length: 15 amino acids. The CDR3: CASSGLPGPTYEQYF. For the CDR3, the DNA is TGTGCCAGCAGTGGCTTACCGGGACCGACCTACGAGCAGTACTTC.

This sequence joins TRBV29-1 and TRBJ2-3; 8 bases line up with TRBD2. The CDR3 is 16 residues long. Germline assignment: CDR1 SQVTM and CDR2 ANQGSEA. J gave up 2 bases and V 1 base, and 8 bases lay outside the gene matches. CDR3 amino acids: CSVEGTSGGNTDTQYF. Written as DNA, the CDR3 is TGCAGCGTTGAAGGTACGAGCGGGGGCAACACAGATACGCAGTATTTT.

The rearrangement links TRBV11-2 to TRBJ1-2, with 8 nucleotides matching TRBD1. This CDR3 contains 17 residues. The germline V gene has CDR1 SGHAT and CDR2 FQNNGV. The V and J ends lost 1 base and 5 bases, in that order; junction bases with no gene match: 12. The CDR3 coding sequence is TGTGCCAGCAGCTTAGCGGGACAGGCCTTAGGCCATTATGGCTACACCTTC. Protein product: CASSLAGQALGHYGYTF.

The chain carries TRBV18 and TRBJ2-3; TRBD2 matches at 11 bases. The germline gives CDR1 KGHSH, CDR2 LQKENI. The trim removed 3 bases at V and 8 bases at J, leaving 10 bases unmatched. The CDR3 extends over 16 amino acids. The CDR3 here is CASSPTALAGVGTQYF. DNA of the CDR3: TGTGCCAGCTCACCCACAGCACTAGCGGGAGTGGGTACGCAGTATTTT.

CDR3 residues: CASTLGDRGRRGETQYF. The DNA of the CDR3 is TGTGCCAGTACCTTAGGGGACAGGGGGCGGAGGGGAGAGACCCAGTACTTC. The gene calls are TRBV14 and TRBJ2-5, with 12 bases that match TRBD1. V shed 9 bases, J shed 4 bases, and the junction held 15 bases outside the gene matches. The CDR3 loop spans 17 amino acids. Germline CDR1 SGHDN, CDR2 FVKESK.

The J gene is TRBJ1-1, the V gene TRBV5-4, with D uncertain. The CDR3 is 14 amino acids. Per germline, CDR1 SGHNT and CDR2 YYREEE (reference sequence). Trimming removed 0 bases at V and 1 base at J, with 7 bases between. CDR3 protein: CASSLALGNTEAFF. The CDR3 DNA reads as TGTGCCAGCAGCTTGGCTTTGGGGAACACTGAAGCTTTCTTT.

The chain employs TRBV28 and TRBJ2-4; 8 positions agree with TRBD1. CDR3 size: 20 residues. The trim removed 3 bases at V and 0 bases at J, leaving 16 bases unmatched. In germline, CDR1 is MDHEN, CDR2 SYDVKM. The CDR3 loop is CASSFWTGNLGGAAKNIQYF. CDR3 coding DNA: TGTGCCAGCAGTTTCTGGACAGGGAACCTTGGTGGTGCAGCCAAAAACATTCAGTACTTC.

The chain joins TRBV10-3 to TRBJ2-1, with D perhaps TRBD2 (7 bases). Per the germline V gene, CDR1 is ENHRY and CDR2 is SYGVKD. This CDR3 region has 15 residues. The ends were cut back, 6 bases at V and 5 bases at J, with 17 bases in the middle. The chain's CDR3 is CAIRFGGGSDNEQFF. The CDR3 DNA follows: TGTGCCATCAGATTTGGGGGCGGGAGCGACAATGAGCAGTTCTTC.

Concerning this clone: Different DNA sequences within this sample yield the same CDR3. The chain joins TRBV7-9 to TRBJ1-1; no definite D call. In germline, CDR1 is SEHNR, CDR2 FQNEAQ (reference sequence). V was shortened by 2 bases and J by 0 bases, with 4 bases between the two germline ends. The CDR3 loop spans 13 amino acids. As DNA, the CDR3 is TGTGCCAGCAGCTTACTCATGAACACTGAAGCTTTCTTT. Amino acid sequence: CASSLLMNTEAFF.

The genes are TRBV7-8 and TRBJ1-1; D not resolved. With 5 bases removed from V and 1 base from J, the gap between germline ends came to 11 bases. The CDR3 totals 14 residues. Germline V CDR1 and CDR2: SGHVS, FQNEAQ. For the CDR3, the DNA is TGTGCCAGCAGCCCGAGGTGGGGGAACACTGAAGCTTTCTTT. It codes for CASSPRWGNTEAFF.

The chain joins TRBV7-9 to TRBJ2-5; 8 nucleotides match TRBD1. Germline loops: CDR1 SEHNR, CDR2 FQNEAQ (reference sequence). Trimming cost V 4 bases and J 1 base; bases outside gene matches: 5. The CDR3 sequence is 15 residues long. CDR3 bases: TGTGCCAGCAGCTCCACCGGACAGGGCCAAGAGACCCAGTACTTC. This encodes CASSSTGQGQETQYF.

The genes are TRBV7-2 and TRBJ2-5; D may be TRBD1 or TRBD2 (7 bases each). From germline, CDR1 is SGHTA and CDR2 FQGNSA. CDR3 size: 15 residues. V lost 3 bases to trimming and J lost 4 bases, with 15 bases between them. CDR3 sequence (DNA): TGTGCCAGCAGCTTCAGGGGGGGTGTGGGAGAGACCCAGTACTTC. Its protein is CASSFRGGVGETQYF.

The chain employs TRBV28 and TRBJ2-3; TRBD1 matches at 7 bases. There are 15 residues in the CDR3. V was clipped by 6 bases and J by 4 bases; unmatched bases: 10. Germline assignment: CDR1 MDHEN and CDR2 SYDVKM. Here the CDR3 DNA reads TGTGCCAGCAGCCGAACAAAGACAGGGTCAGATACGCAGTATTTT. This sequence encodes CASSRTKTGSDTQYF.

The genes are TRBV30 and TRBJ1-3; D not certain. In germline, CDR1 is GTSNPN, CDR2 SVGIG (reference sequence). CDR3 length: 14 residues. Here the CDR3 reads CALQRSGLANTIYF. CDR3 bases: TGTGCTCTCCAGCGCTCGGGTCTCGCTAACACCATATATTTT.